This T cell receptor (beta chain) was documented in a study of blood T cells in healthy people across ages. Whole-study results and caveats: Unknown donor CMV status possibly confounded expanded clonotype changes.

As regards this clonotype: Antigen unknown.

The authors ran a second PCR of about 6 to 12 cycles using a sample-barcoded 5' primer and a J-beta primer mix. Via MiXCR, TCRdb re-called the 5' RACE reads, giving one row per CDR3 protein. The sample has about 680,000 distinct CDR3 sequences; more than 40% are singletons. Germline lookup yields CDR1 ENHRY and CDR2 SYGVKD. V was clipped by 10 bases and J by 0 bases; unmatched bases: 15. The length of the CDR3 is 18 residues. This TCR was sampled from a woman aged 55-75 years in good health. The V call is TRBV10-3, the J call TRBJ2-1, with 10 nucleotides matching TRBD2. Sequencing was carried out using blood. The chain's CDR3 is CATEASGSLGRSYNEQFF. CDR3 nucleotides: TGTGCCACCGAGGCTAGCGGGAGCCTTGGACGCTCCTACAATGAGCAGTTCTTC.